Each of the 4 T cell receptor beta chains below was sequenced from the same sample in a study of cytomegalovirus exposure and HLA in healthy donors. PCR used 60 Vbeta primers and 13 Jbeta primers. TCRdb's table, derived via immunoSEQ multiplex PCR, lists solely in-frame clones and lacks some. The sample contains about 130,000 clones, 70% to 80% of which appear only once. What was sequenced was PBMCs. The receptors here all came from a man aged 35 to 55 in good health and CMV-seropositive.

The V call is TRBV6-5, the J call TRBJ2-7; no firm D call. V was shortened by 6 bases and J by 4 bases, with 13 bases between the two germline ends. CDR1 MNHEY and CDR2 SVGAGI come from the germline V gene. This CDR3 comprises 13 residues. CDR3 in DNA: TGTGCCAGCAGGGCCCGCGGCCAGTACGAGCAGTACTTC. Residues: CASRARGQYEQYF.

The V call is TRBV27, the J call TRBJ1-1, with D perhaps matching TRBD1 (6 bases). Per the germline V gene, CDR1 is MNHEY and CDR2 is SMNVEV (reference sequence). Trimming removed 5 bases from V and 2 bases from J, with 21 bases in between. This CDR3 is 17 amino acids long. The CDR3 DNA is TGTGCCAGCAGTCCCTACCCCGGGACATCAGACAACACTGAAGCTTTCTTT. It codes for CASSPYPGTSDNTEAFF.

This clone was recorded only once. This chain links TRBV6-1 with TRBJ1-1; D unclear. The CDR3 is 11 amino acids. Deletions cut 4 bases from V and 6 bases from J, with 6 bases between. Germline V lookup: CDR1 MNHNS, CDR2 SASEGT. As DNA, the CDR3 is TGTGCCAGCAGTGTTAAGCCTGAAGCTTTCTTT. It yields the protein CASSVKPEAFF.

The chain carries TRBV6-5 and TRBJ1-5; a weak D match, TRBD1 (5 bases). In germline, CDR1 is MNHEY, CDR2 SVGAGI. Between the trimmed V and J ends, which lost 1 base and 7 bases, there was a span of 11 bases. The CDR3 sequence is 14 residues long. CDR3 region: CASSYFGGSQPQHF. The CDR3 nucleotides read TGTGCCAGCAGTTACTTCGGGGGTAGCCAGCCCCAGCATTTT.